Given below is one TCR beta chain in context. The antigen remains undetermined. The sample comes from a study of T cells expressing NK-cell markers. Points from the study as a whole: NKG2C+ dominant clonotypes from roughly 6 donors made up about 1.0-8% of CD8+ T cells.

CDR3 size: 14 residues. Reprocessing the 5' RACE reads, TCRdb reports a single entry for every CDR3 protein and omits DNA. This repertoire comprises about 300,000 distinct CDR3 sequences; its ten largest clones make up around 4%. The chain couples TRBV12-3 or TRBV12-4 to TRBJ2-7; the TRBD2 assignment by TCRdb is unverifiable without DNA. The clonotype was recovered from a woman between 18 and 70 years old in good health. The sample taken for sequencing was blood T cells: a sorted CD56 or NKG2C T cell subset, CD4+ or CD8+ T cells, or bulk PBMC T cells (not recorded which). CDR3 in amino acids: CASSPGTSFYEQYF.